Below, 12 T cell receptor beta chains from the same sample are listed, as sequenced in a study of CD8 T cells in ankylosing spondylitis. General study results and limits: Characteristic, it appeared, of ankylosing spondylitis blood was a TCR beta motif of eight highly homologous variants.

These receptors have no identified antigens. TCRdb redid the calling of the 5' RACE reads with MiXCR, one entry per CDR3 protein. The sample has 450,000 or so distinct CDR3 sequences, approximately 26% seen once; the top ten hold roughly 1%. Sequenced input: blood, either unsorted or a sorted T cell fraction (not recorded which). The source is a male donor with ankylosing spondylitis.

The rearrangement links TRBV2 to TRBJ2-1, with D perhaps TRBD2 (5 bases). The CDR3 consists of 14 residues. Germline lookup yields CDR1 SNHLY and CDR2 FYNNEI. Trimming cost V 2 bases and J 4 bases, with 9 bases left between them. The chain's CDR3 is CASSEMRDYNEQFF. In DNA, the CDR3 is TGTGCCAGCAGTGAAATGAGGGATTACAATGAGCAGTTCTTC.

The V call is TRBV18, the J call TRBJ1-1, with a weak D call TRBD1 (5 bases). The CDR3 consists of 15 residues. Trimming took 2 bases from V and 1 from J, leaving 11 bases between them. Germline CDR1 and CDR2: KGHSH and LQKENI. The CDR3: CASSPGQGSNTEAFF. The CDR3 nucleotides read TGTGCCAGCTCACCAGGTCAGGGCTCGAACACTGAAGCTTTCTTT.

This chain connects TRBV2 to TRBJ1-1; the match to TRBD1 covers 8 bases. J gave up 4 bases and V 7 bases, and 8 bases lay outside the gene matches. From germline, CDR1 is SNHLY and CDR2 FYNNEI. CDR3 length equals 14 residues. CDR3 nucleotides: TGTGCCAGCACCCCACAGGGGGGTCGCACTGAAGCTTTCTTT. Translation gives CASTPQGGRTEAFF.

The gene calls are TRBV24-1 and TRBJ2-1, with 13 bases fitting TRBD2. The CDR3 sequence is 18 residues long. The J segment lost 3 bases and the V segment lost 4 bases, leaving 8 bases of the junction unmatched. Germline loops: CDR1 KGHDR, CDR2 SFDVKD. The CDR3, as DNA: TGTGCCACCAGTGACCTTTGGACTAGCGGGAGTGTCTACAATGAGCAGTTCTTC. Protein product: CATSDLWTSGSVYNEQFF.

This clonotype has a handful of counts. V and J are TRBV21-1 and TRBJ2-7; the table gives TRBD1 as D, unverified against the DNA. TRBV21-1 is an annotated pseudogene. CDR3 length: 15 residues. The CDR3 reads CASSKDPGQSYEQYV. The CDR3 DNA reads TGTGCCAGCAGCAAAGATCCGGGACAGTCCTACGAGCAGTACGTC.

This clonotype came up once. V usage is TRBV20-1 and J usage is TRBJ2-5, with 11 bases that match TRBD2. Germline V gene sequence: CDR1 DFQATT, CDR2 SNEGSKA (reference sequence). The length of the CDR3 is 15 residues. The ends lost 4 bases at V and 5 bases at J; junction bases unmatched: 9. CDR3 in DNA: TGCAGTGCTAAAGCAACTAGCGGGAGTGGGGAGACCCAGTACTTC. Residues: CSAKATSGSGETQYF.

This sequence joins TRBV3-1 and TRBJ1-6; D gene uncertain. V was shortened by 1 base and J by 10 bases, with 17 bases between the two germline ends. The CDR3 totals 16 residues. The germline V gene encodes CDR1 LGHDT and CDR2 YNNKEL (reference sequence). CDR3 residues: CASSQGTVVFGSPLHF. CDR3 sequence (DNA): TGTGCCAGCAGCCAAGGAACAGTGGTTTTCGGATCACCCCTCCACTTT. Full variable domain (missing parts from reference TRBV3-1 and TRBJ1-6): DTAVSQTPKYLVTQMGNDKSIKCEQNLGHDTMYWYKQDSKKFLKIMFSYNNKELIINETVPNRFSPKSPDKAHLNLHINSLELGDSAVYFCASSQGTVVFGSPLHFGNGTRLTVT.

The chain has TRBV29-1 and TRBJ1-5; D gene unclear. Deletions cut 5 bases from V and 5 bases from J, with 16 bases between. CDR3 length: 14 residues. Germline V CDR1 and CDR2: SQVTM, ANQGSEA. CDR3 region: CSVQTYKEDQPQHF. In DNA form, the CDR3 reads TGCAGCGTTCAAACATATAAAGAGGATCAGCCCCAGCATTTT.

This clonotype was seen a few times. This chain joins TRBV5-6 and TRBJ1-6; TRBD1 agrees at 9 bases. The CDR3 runs 15 residues. The V gene end was trimmed by 6 bases and the J gene end by 9 bases; junction bases not matched to a gene: 10. Germline lookup yields CDR1 SGHDT and CDR2 YYEEEE. The CDR3 DNA reads as TGTGCCAGCACCTCGCTGGGGACAGGGAGTTCACCCCTCCACTTT. Translating gives CASTSLGTGSSPLHF. Combining the CDR3 with reference TRBV5-6 and TRBJ1-6 gives the whole variable domain DAGVTQSPTHLIKTRGQQVTLRCSPKSGHDTVSWYQQALGQGPQFIFQYYEEEERQRGNFPDRFSGHQFPNYSSELNVNALLLGDSALYLCASTSLGTGSSPLHFGNGTRLTVT.

The chain combines TRBV5-1 with TRBJ2-1; unclear D gene. Germline V gives CDR1 SGHRS, CDR2 YFSETQ. The CDR3 contains 14 residues. V lost 7 bases and J lost 3, with 14 bases in between. This CDR3 is CASGVSLNYNEQFF. The DNA of the CDR3 is TGCGCCAGCGGCGTCTCACTAAACTACAATGAGCAGTTCTTC. Together with reference TRBV5-1 and TRBJ2-1, the CDR3 gives the full variable domain: KAGVTQTPRYLIKTRGQQVTLSCSPISGHRSVSWYQQTPGQGLQFLFEYFSETQRNKGNFPGRFSGRQFSNSRSEMNVSTLELGDSALYLCASGVSLNYNEQFFGPGTRLTVL.

This chain links TRBV20-1 with TRBJ1-1; D call uncertain. Deletions cut 0 bases from V and 6 bases from J, with 11 bases between. The CDR3 contains 13 residues. Germline assignment: CDR1 DFQATT and CDR2 SNEGSKA (reference sequence). The CDR3 loop reads CSARDIVKAEAFF. The DNA of the CDR3 is TGCAGTGCTAGAGATATAGTGAAAGCTGAAGCTTTCTTT.

V and J are TRBV7-2 and TRBJ1-4; D unclear. V was shortened by 0 bases and J by 2 bases, with 4 bases between the two germline ends. CDR3 size: 14 residues. Germline loops: CDR1 SGHTA, CDR2 FQGNSA. The CDR3 here is CASSLARTNEKLFF. The DNA of the CDR3 is TGTGCCAGCAGCTTAGCGCGTACTAATGAAAAACTGTTTTTT.